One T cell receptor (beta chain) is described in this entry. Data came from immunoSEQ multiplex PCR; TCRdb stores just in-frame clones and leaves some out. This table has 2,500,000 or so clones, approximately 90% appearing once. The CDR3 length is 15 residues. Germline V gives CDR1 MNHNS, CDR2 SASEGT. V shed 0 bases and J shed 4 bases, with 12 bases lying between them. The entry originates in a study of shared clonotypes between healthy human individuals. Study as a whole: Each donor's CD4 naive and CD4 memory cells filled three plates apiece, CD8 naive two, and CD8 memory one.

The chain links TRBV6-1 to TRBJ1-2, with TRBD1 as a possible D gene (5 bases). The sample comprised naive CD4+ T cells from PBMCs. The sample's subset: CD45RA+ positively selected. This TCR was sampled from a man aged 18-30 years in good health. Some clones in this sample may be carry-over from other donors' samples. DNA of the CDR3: TGTGCCAGCAGTGAAGCGCTTCGACAGATCTATGGCTACACCTTC. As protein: CASSEALRQIYGYTF.